This passage covers 10 T cell receptor beta chains from one sample sequenced in a study of T cell repertoires in cytomegalovirus infection. TCRdb re-called the reads with MiXCR, one entry per CDR3 protein. This table holds 310,000 or so distinct CDR3 sequences, around 9.6% found once. Sample: PBMCs. The source of these receptors is a human donor in good health (CMV status not recorded). Some clones in this sample may be carry-over from other donors' samples.

This clonotype was found many times. This chain links TRBV7-9 with TRBJ1-4; TRBD1 matches 7 bases. The CDR3 contains 17 residues. V dropped 5 bases and J dropped 3; count of bases not matched to a gene: 12. Germline CDR1 SEHNR, CDR2 FQNEAQ (reference sequence). Here the CDR3 reads CASSPRGGGAANEKLFF. The DNA of the CDR3 is TGTGCCAGCAGCCCCCGGGGAGGGGGCGCAGCTAATGAAAAACTGTTTTTT. Together with reference TRBV7-9 and TRBJ1-4, the CDR3 gives the full variable domain: DTGVSQNPRHKITKRGQNVTFRCDPISEHNRLYWYRQTLGQGPEFLTYFQNEAQLEKSRLLSDRFSAERPKGSFSTLEIQRTEQGDSAMYLCASSPRGGGAANEKLFFGSGTQLSVL.

This sequence joins TRBV27 and TRBJ2-2, with TRBD1 matching over 8 bases. This CDR3 contains 16 residues. V shed 4 bases, J shed 4 bases, and the junction held 8 bases outside the gene matches. Germline V gene sequence: CDR1 MNHEY, CDR2 SMNVEV (reference sequence). CDR3 nucleotide sequence: TGTGCCAGCAGTTCCCCCAGGGGGCGCGTCACCGGGGAGCTGTTTTTT. This sequence encodes CASSSPRGRVTGELFF.

The chain links TRBV29-1 to TRBJ2-1; weak D call: TRBD2 (7 bases). This CDR3 is 18 amino acids long. Germline assignment: CDR1 SQVTM and CDR2 ANQGSEA. Deletions cut 5 bases from V and 2 bases from J, with 25 bases between. For the CDR3, the DNA is TGCAGCGTTCCTAGGGGGTTAAACCCCGCGGGAGCCTACAATGAGCAGTTCTTC. Translation: CSVPRGLNPAGAYNEQFF.

This clonotype was detected many times. The V and J genes are TRBV2 and TRBJ1-2; D remains ambiguous. V lost 6 bases to trimming and J lost 8 bases, with 13 bases between them. The germline CDR1 and CDR2 sequences are SNHLY and FYNNEI. The CDR3 extends over 12 amino acids. This chain's CDR3 is CASSSGPLGYTF. DNA for the CDR3: TGTGCCAGCAGCTCCGGGCCCCTAGGCTACACCTTC. Full variable domain (missing parts from reference TRBV2 and TRBJ1-2): EPEVTQTPSHQVTQMGQEVILRCVPISNHLYFYWYRQILGQKVEFLVSFYNNEISEKSEIFDDQFSVERPDGSNFTLKIRSTKLEDSAMYFCASSSGPLGYTFGSGTRLTVV.

This clonotype was picked up many times. The chain links TRBV29-1 to TRBJ1-1; no reliable D call. This CDR3 has 11 residues. Germline CDR1 and CDR2: SQVTM and ANQGSEA. Trimming took 6 bases from V and 1 from J, leaving 6 bases between them. CDR3 sequence reads: CSVNKNTEAFF. The CDR3 region has the DNA TGCAGCGTGAACAAGAACACTGAAGCTTTCTTT.

This clonotype was recorded at least ten times. The chain combines TRBV5-8 with TRBJ1-1; possible D gene TRBD1, 6 bases. Germline V gives CDR1 SGHTS, CDR2 YDEGEE. The CDR3 contains 15 residues. V lost 4 bases to trimming and J lost 3 bases, with 16 bases between them. Written as DNA, the CDR3 is TGTGCCAGCAGCGGTCTCCAGGGGCCCTACACTGAAGCTTTCTTT. This sequence encodes CASSGLQGPYTEAFF.

The chain recombines TRBV28 with TRBJ1-2; 7 positions match TRBD1. Germline V gene sequence: CDR1 MDHEN, CDR2 SYDVKM. This CDR3 has 14 residues. Trimming at V came to 7 bases and at J to 7 bases, leaving 12 bases not matched to a gene. CDR3 amino acids: CASNEQGSKSGYTF. CDR3 in DNA: TGTGCCAGCAACGAACAGGGGTCGAAGAGTGGCTACACCTTC.

The rearrangement joins TRBV5-1 to TRBJ2-1, with a weak D call TRBD2 (7 bases). The CDR3 has 16 residues. Per germline, CDR1 SGHRS and CDR2 YFSETQ. Deletions cut 6 bases from V and 5 bases from J, with 21 bases between. Here the CDR3 DNA reads TGCGCCAGCACCGCTTCCCCGGGGGGCCCCCACAATGAGCAGTTCTTC. It codes for CASTASPGGPHNEQFF.

This clonotype was recorded a few times. V is TRBV4-3 and J is TRBJ2-6; 7 nucleotides agree with TRBD1. The CDR3 extends over 17 amino acids. Trimming removed 0 bases from V and 2 bases from J; junction bases left unmatched: 4. Germline CDR1 and CDR2: LGHNA and YSLEER. The CDR3 DNA is TGCGCCAGCAGCCAAGAATACGGACAGGCTGGGGCCAACGTCCTGACTTTC. It is translated as CASSQEYGQAGANVLTF.

This clonotype was picked up a small number of times. The J gene is TRBJ2-3, the V gene TRBV14; no clear D. Germline V gene lookup returns CDR1 SGHDN and CDR2 FVKESK. Trimming removed 3 bases at V and 10 bases at J, with 11 bases between. This CDR3 is 12 amino acids long. The CDR3 DNA follows: TGTGCCAGCAGCCAGGCTTCCCCTGCGCAGTATTTT. Translated: CASSQASPAQYF.